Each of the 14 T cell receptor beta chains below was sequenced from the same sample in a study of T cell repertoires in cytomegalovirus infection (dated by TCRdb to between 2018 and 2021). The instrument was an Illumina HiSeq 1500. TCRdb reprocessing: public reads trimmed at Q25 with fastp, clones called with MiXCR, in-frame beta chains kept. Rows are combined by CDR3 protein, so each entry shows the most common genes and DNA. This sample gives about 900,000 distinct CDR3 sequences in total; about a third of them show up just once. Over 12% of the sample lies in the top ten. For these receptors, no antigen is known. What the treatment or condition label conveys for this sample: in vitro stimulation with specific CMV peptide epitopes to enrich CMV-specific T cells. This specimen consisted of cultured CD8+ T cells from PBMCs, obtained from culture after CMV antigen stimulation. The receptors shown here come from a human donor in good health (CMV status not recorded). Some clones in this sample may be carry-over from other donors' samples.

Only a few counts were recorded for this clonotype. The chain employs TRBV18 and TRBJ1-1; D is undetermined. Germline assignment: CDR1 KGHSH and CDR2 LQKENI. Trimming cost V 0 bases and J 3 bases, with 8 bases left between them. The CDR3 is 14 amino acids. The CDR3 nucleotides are TGTGCCAGCTCACCACCGGCGGGCGACACTGAAGCTTTCTTT. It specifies CASSPPAGDTEAFF.

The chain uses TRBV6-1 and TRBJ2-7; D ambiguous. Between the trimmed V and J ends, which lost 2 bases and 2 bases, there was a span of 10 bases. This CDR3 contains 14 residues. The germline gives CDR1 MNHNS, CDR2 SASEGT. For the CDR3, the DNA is TGTGCCAGCAGTGAACATCAGATCCCCTACGAGCAGTACTTC. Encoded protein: CASSEHQIPYEQYF.

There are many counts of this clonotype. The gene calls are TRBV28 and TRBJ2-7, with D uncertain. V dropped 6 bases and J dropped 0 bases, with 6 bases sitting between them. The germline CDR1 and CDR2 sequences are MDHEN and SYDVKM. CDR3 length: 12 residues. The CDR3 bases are TGTGCCAGCAGCTCTAGCTCCTACGAGCAGTACGTC. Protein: CASSSSSYEQYV.

CDR3: CASSFEHIMNTEAFF. In DNA form, the CDR3 reads TGTGCCAGCAGCTTCGAGCACATCATGAACACTGAAGCTTTCTTT. This chain uses TRBV7-9 with TRBJ1-1, with unresolved D. The CDR3 is 15 amino acids. CDR1 is SEHNR, CDR2 FQNEAQ, per germline (reference sequence). With 3 bases removed from V and 0 bases from J, the gap between germline ends came to 11 bases.

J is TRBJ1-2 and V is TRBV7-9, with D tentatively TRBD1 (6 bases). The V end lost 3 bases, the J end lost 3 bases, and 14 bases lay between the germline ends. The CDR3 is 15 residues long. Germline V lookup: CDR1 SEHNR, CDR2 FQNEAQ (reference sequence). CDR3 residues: CASSFTAGQDYGYTF. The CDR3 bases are TGTGCCAGCAGCTTTACCGCGGGACAAGACTATGGCTACACCTTC.

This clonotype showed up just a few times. This CDR3 reads CATSDSKEAGWPDTQYF. The DNA for the CDR3 is TGTGCCACCAGTGATTCAAAGGAGGCAGGGTGGCCAGATACGCAGTATTTT. This chain connects TRBV24-1 to TRBJ2-3, with D possibly called TRBD1 or TRBD2 (5 bases each). V dropped 2 bases and J dropped 4 bases, with 18 bases sitting between them. The CDR3 is 17 amino acids. CDR1 and CDR2 (germline): KGHDR, SFDVKD.

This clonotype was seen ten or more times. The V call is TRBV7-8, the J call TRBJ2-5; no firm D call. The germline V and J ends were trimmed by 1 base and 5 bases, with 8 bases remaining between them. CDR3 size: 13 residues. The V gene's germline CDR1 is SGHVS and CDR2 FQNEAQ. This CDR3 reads CASSLVFGETQYF. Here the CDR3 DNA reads TGTGCCAGCAGCTTAGTCTTCGGGGAGACCCAGTACTTC.

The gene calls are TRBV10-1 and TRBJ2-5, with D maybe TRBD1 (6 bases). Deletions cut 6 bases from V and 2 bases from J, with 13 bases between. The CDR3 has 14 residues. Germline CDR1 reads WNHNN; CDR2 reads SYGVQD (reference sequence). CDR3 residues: CASSDSGEQETQYF. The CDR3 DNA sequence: TGCGCCAGCAGCGACTCAGGGGAACAAGAGACCCAGTACTTC.

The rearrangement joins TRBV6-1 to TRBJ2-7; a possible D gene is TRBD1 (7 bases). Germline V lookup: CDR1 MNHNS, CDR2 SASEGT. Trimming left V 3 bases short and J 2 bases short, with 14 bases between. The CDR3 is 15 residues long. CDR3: CASSERGQFTYEQYF. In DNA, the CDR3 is TGTGCCAGCAGTGAGCGGGGACAGTTTACCTACGAGCAGTACTTC.

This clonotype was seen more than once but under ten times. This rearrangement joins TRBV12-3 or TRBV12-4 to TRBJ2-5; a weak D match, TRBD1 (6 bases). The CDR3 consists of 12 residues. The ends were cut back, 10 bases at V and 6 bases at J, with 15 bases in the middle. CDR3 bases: TGTGCCACCCGATCAGGGGTCAAGACCCAGTACTTC. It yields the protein CATRSGVKTQYF.

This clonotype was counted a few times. CDR3 DNA: TGTGCCAGCAGCCATCCACCGGGACTAGCGGGGGGTACAAGCTCCTACAATGAGCAGTTCTTC. Residues: CASSHPPGLAGGTSSYNEQFF. V usage is TRBV4-2 and J usage is TRBJ2-1; 15 positions match TRBD2. V shed 3 bases and J 0 bases; nucleotides not matched to a gene: 12. CDR1 and CDR2 (germline): LGHNA, YNFKEQ. This CDR3 region has 21 residues.

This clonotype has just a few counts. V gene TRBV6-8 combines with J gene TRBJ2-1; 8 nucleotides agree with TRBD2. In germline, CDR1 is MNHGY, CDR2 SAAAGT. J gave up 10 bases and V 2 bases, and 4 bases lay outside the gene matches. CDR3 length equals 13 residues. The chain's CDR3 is CASSYPQRGEQFF. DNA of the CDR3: TGTGCCAGCAGTTACCCTCAGCGGGGGGAGCAGTTCTTC.

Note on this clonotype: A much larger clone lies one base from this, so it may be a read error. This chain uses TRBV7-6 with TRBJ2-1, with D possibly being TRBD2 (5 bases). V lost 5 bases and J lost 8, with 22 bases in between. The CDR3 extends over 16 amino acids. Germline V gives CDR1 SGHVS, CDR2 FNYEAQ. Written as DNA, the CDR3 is TGTGCCAGCAGCCCCCAAACCGGGATAGCAGATCATGAGCAGTTCTTC. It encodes CASSPQTGIADHEQFF. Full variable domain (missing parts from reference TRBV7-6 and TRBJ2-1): GAGVSQSPRYKVTKRGQDVALRCDPISGHVSLYWYRQALGQGPEFLTYFNYEAQQDKSGLPNDRFSAERPEGSISTLTIQRTEQRDSAMYRCASSPQTGIADHEQFFGPGTRLTVL.

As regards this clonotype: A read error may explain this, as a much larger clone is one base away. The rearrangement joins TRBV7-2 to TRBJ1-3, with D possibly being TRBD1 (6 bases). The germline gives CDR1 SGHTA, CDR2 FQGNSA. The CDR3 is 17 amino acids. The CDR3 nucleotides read TGTGCCAACAGCTTCAGGACAGCAATCTTCTCTGGAAACACCATATATTTT. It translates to CANSFRTAIFSGNTIYF.